Included here is one T cell receptor beta chain sequence, with context. Its antigen is not identified. TCRdb reanalysed the reads using MiXCR and keeps one entry per CDR3 protein. The sample lists roughly 730,000 distinct CDR3 sequences, around 32% occurring once. The CDR3 is 14 residues long. V lost 3 bases to trimming and J lost 5 bases; unmatched junction nucleotides: 5. Germline assignment: CDR1 DFQATT and CDR2 SNEGSKA (reference sequence). These data belong to a study of T cell repertoires in cytomegalovirus infection. The V gene is TRBV20-1, the J gene TRBJ2-1; TRBD2 aligns across 9 bases. The TCR comes from a human donor in good health (CMV status not recorded). Some clones in this sample may be carry-over from other donors' samples. The input for sequencing was cultured PBMCs, taken from culture after CMV antigen stimulation. This chain's CDR3 is CSASGLAGNNEQFF. CDR3 nucleotides: TGCAGTGCTAGTGGCCTAGCGGGAAACAATGAGCAGTTCTTC.